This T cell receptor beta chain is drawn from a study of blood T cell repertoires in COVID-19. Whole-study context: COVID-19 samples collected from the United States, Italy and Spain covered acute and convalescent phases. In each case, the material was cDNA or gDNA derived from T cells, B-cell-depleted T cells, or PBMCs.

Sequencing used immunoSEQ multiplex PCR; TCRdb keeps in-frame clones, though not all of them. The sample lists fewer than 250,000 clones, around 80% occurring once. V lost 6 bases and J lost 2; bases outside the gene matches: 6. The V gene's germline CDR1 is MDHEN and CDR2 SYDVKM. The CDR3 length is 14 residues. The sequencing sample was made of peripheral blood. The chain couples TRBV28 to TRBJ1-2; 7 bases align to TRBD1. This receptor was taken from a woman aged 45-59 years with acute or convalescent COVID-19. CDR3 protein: CASRKGAANYGYTF. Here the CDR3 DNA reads TGTGCCAGCAGGAAGGGGGCGGCAAACTATGGCTACACCTTC.